The 10 T cell receptor beta chains reported below all come from one sample, sequenced in a study of blood T cell repertoires in COVID-19. Data came from immunoSEQ multiplex PCR; TCRdb stores just in-frame clones and leaves some out. The data contain 250,000 to 400,000 clones, roughly 90% of them singletons. The sequenced material came from peripheral blood. These TCRs come from a woman under 40 with COVID-19, enrolled during active disease.

This clone is a singleton in its sample. CDR3 DNA sequence: TGTGCCAGCTCAACGGGTCCACTTGGGTACACTGAAGCTTTCTTT. Translation: CASSTGPLGYTEAFF. This rearrangement joins TRBV18 to TRBJ1-1; D is undetermined. The CDR3 has 15 amino acids. Germline lookup yields CDR1 KGHSH and CDR2 LQKENI. V gave up 5 bases and J gave up 3 bases, with 16 bases separating them.

This chain links TRBV19 with TRBJ1-2, with 9 bases identical to TRBD1. The junction had 14 bases not matched to a gene; V was cut back by 5 bases and J by 4 bases. CDR3 length equals 17 residues. Germline V gene sequence: CDR1 LNHDA, CDR2 SQIVND (reference sequence). The CDR3 nucleotides read TGTGCCAGTAGTCCTAACCTCGGACAGGGGCAGGTCTATGGCTACACCTTC. Protein: CASSPNLGQGQVYGYTF.

V gene TRBV3-1 (or the pseudogene TRBV3-2) combines with J gene TRBJ2-2; possible D gene TRBD2, 5 bases. Germline V gene data show CDR1 as LGHDT and CDR2 as YNNKEL (reference sequence). The ends were cut back, 4 bases at V and 0 bases at J, with 12 bases in the middle. The CDR3 has 16 amino acids. This chain's CDR3 is CASSPRGATNTGELFF. The CDR3 nucleotides read TGTGCCAGCAGCCCCCGGGGAGCTACGAACACCGGGGAGCTGTTTTTT.

The chain carries TRBV11-2 and TRBJ1-3; a weak D match, TRBD1 (5 bases). The CDR3 extends over 15 amino acids. V was pared by 2 bases and J by 2 bases, with 10 bases between. CDR1 SGHAT and CDR2 FQNNGV come from the germline V gene. The CDR3 is CASSLWRDPGNTIYF. The CDR3 nucleotides are TGTGCCAGCAGCTTATGGAGGGACCCTGGAAACACCATATATTTT.

The CDR3, as DNA: TGTGCCAGCAGCCCAATGCAGGGGCGGAACACTGAAGCTTTCTTT. It translates to CASSPMQGRNTEAFF. The chain employs TRBV5-4 and TRBJ1-1, with a weak D call TRBD1 (6 bases). The CDR3 totals 15 residues. Germline V CDR1 and CDR2: SGHNT, YYREEE (reference sequence). Trimming took 4 bases from V and 1 from J, leaving 14 bases between them.

The V and J genes are TRBV19 and TRBJ1-3, with 7 bases lining up with TRBD1. The CDR3 extends over 15 amino acids. The V gene's germline CDR1 is LNHDA and CDR2 SQIVND (reference sequence). J lost 8 bases, V lost 5 bases, and 12 bases had no gene match. This chain's CDR3 is CASSGRDRVADTIYF. The CDR3 nucleotides read TGTGCCAGTAGTGGCCGCGACAGGGTAGCGGACACCATATATTTT. The full variable domain, its missing parts supplied by reference TRBV19 and TRBJ1-3, is DGGITQSPKYLFRKEGQNVTLSCEQNLNHDAMYWYRQDPGQGLRLIYYSQIVNDFQKGDIAEGYSVSREKKESFPLTVTSAQKNPTAFYLCASSGRDRVADTIYFGEGSWLTVV.

The rearrangement uses TRBV5-6 and TRBJ1-2, with 7 positions matching TRBD1. V shed 3 bases, J shed 6 bases, and the junction held 5 bases outside the gene matches. In germline, CDR1 is SGHDT, CDR2 YYEEEE. This CDR3 is built from 13 residues. The CDR3 DNA sequence: TGTGCCAGCAGCTGGACCGACAGGGATGGCTACACCTTC. Its protein is CASSWTDRDGYTF.

This CDR3 reads CASSDAGRIETQYF. CDR3 nucleotides: TGTGCCAGCAGTGATGCGGGCCGAATCGAGACCCAGTACTTC. The chain is built from TRBV25-1 and TRBJ2-5, with a possible D match to TRBD2 (5 bases). Germline CDR1 is MGHDK and CDR2 is SYGVNS. Trimming pared 3 bases from V and 5 bases from J, leaving 13 bases between. The CDR3 has 14 amino acids.

This chain uses TRBV4-2 with TRBJ2-1; TRBD2 matches at 8 bases. V gave up 0 bases and J gave up 6 bases; unmatched junction bases: 13. The CDR3 loop spans 18 amino acids. The germline CDR1 and CDR2 sequences are LGHNA and YNFKEQ. CDR3 nucleotides: TGTGCCAGCAGCCAAGACCCCCTCGGGAGGACTAGCCTCAATGAGCAGTTCTTC. Protein sequence: CASSQDPLGRTSLNEQFF.

The chain employs TRBV4-1 and TRBJ1-5, with 8 bases matching TRBD1. The CDR3 extends over 16 amino acids. V shed 0 bases, J shed 7 bases, and the junction held 8 bases outside the gene matches. Germline V CDR1 and CDR2: MGHRA, YSYEKL. CDR3 amino acids: CASSQDGGQVGQPQHF. CDR3 coding DNA: TGCGCCAGCAGCCAAGATGGGGGACAGGTGGGGCAGCCCCAGCATTTT.